One and the same sample provided the 4 T cell receptor beta chains below, sequenced in a study of blood T cells in healthy people across ages. A second PCR of about 6 to 11 cycles used a sample-barcoded 5' primer and a J-beta primer mix. Via MiXCR, TCRdb re-called the 5' RACE reads, giving one row per CDR3 protein. The sample shows under 2 million distinct CDR3 sequences, 30% to 35% of them seen only once. The sample comprised blood. All receptors come from a woman aged 25-40 years in good health.

CDR3 nucleotides: TGCGCCAGGGGGAACTCGGGACAGAAAAACTATGGCTACACCTTC. Translating it yields CARGNSGQKNYGYTF. The rearrangement uses TRBV5-1 and TRBJ1-2, with TRBD1 matching over 7 bases. Germline V lookup: CDR1 SGHRS, CDR2 YFSETQ. J was trimmed by 2 bases and V by 8 bases; bases with no gene match: 12. The CDR3 sequence is 15 residues long. The whole variable domain, remainder taken from reference TRBV5-1 and TRBJ1-2, is KAGVTQTPRYLIKTRGQQVTLSCSPISGHRSVSWYQQTPGQGLQFLFEYFSETQRNKGNFPGRFSGRQFSNSRSEMNVSTLELGDSALYLCARGNSGQKNYGYTFGSGTRLTVV.

A word on this clonotype: This clone may be a read error of a much larger clone one base away. The CDR3 sequence is CASSLVVVSSFEETQYF. The CDR3 DNA reads TGTGCCAGCAGCTTAGTTGTGGTCTCTTCCTTCGAGGAGACCCAGTACTTC. The chain joins TRBV11-2 to TRBJ2-5, with D unclear. Trimming pared 1 base from V and 5 bases from J, leaving 20 bases between. CDR3 length: 17 amino acids. Germline assignment: CDR1 SGHAT and CDR2 FQNNGV.

In its sample, this clonotype was seen a few times. V gene TRBV7-9 combines with J gene TRBJ2-3; 14 nucleotides line up with TRBD2. CDR1 is SEHNR, CDR2 FQNEAQ, per germline (reference sequence). With 5 bases clipped from V and 3 bases from J, the junction kept 13 bases outside the gene matches. The CDR3 extends over 19 amino acids. The DNA of the CDR3 is TGTGCCAGCAGCATTGGACTAGCGGGAGGAAGCGGGGCGACAGATACGCAGTATTTT. It translates to CASSIGLAGGSGATDTQYF.

The CDR3 region is CASSLYGTSLNNEQFF. DNA of the CDR3: TGCGCCAGCAGCTTGTACGGGACTAGCCTTAACAATGAGCAGTTCTTC. This chain uses TRBV5-1 with TRBJ2-1, with 9 bases identical to TRBD2. The CDR3 is made up of 16 amino acids. V dropped 1 base and J dropped 5; count of bases not matched to a gene: 7. Germline values: CDR1 SGHRS, CDR2 YFSETQ.